This T cell receptor beta chain was observed in a study of regulatory T cells in long-lasting Graves disease (dated by TCRdb to about 2021). Notes on the research overall: Newly diagnosed Graves' disease patients had taken antithyroid drugs for less than 3 months. This study used TCR sequencing and RNA sequencing of peripheral blood to compare persistent Graves' disease patients against newly diagnosed Graves' disease patients. The study was registered as a clinical trial and conducted in China. A total of roughly 33 samples were covered by TCR sequencing, comprising some 13 persistent and around 20 newly diagnosed Graves' disease patients. Study-wide conclusions, independent of this receptor: Sequencing and analysis were limited to the TCR beta chain. Only peripheral blood was studied, because thyroid tissue, the primary lesion, was inaccessible. Compared with newly diagnosed patients, patients with persistent Graves' disease had lower TCR Shannon entropy and fewer highly expanded clones, which suggests clonal expansion. Persistent disease showed preferential use of TRBV28, TRBJ1-2 and TRBJ2-5, whereas newly diagnosed disease favored TRBV20-1 and TRBJ2-1. As a limitation, the authors acknowledged that the small sample size may reduce accuracy. More public clonotypes were shared among persistent patients (approximately 3,000) than among newly diagnosed patients (roughly 1,000).

The time point label on this specimen signifies: newly diagnosed GD, antithyroid drugs for less than 3 months. For both TCR sequencing and RNA sequencing, RNA was extracted from PBMCs using TRIzol. Graves' disease was diagnosed according to American Thyroid Association guidelines. Recruitment of patients was carried out at an endocrinology department in Xi'an, China. Each patient gave 7.5 to 10 milliliters of peripheral blood, collected in an EDTA anticoagulant tube. Ficoll Paque Plus density gradient separation was used to isolate PBMCs, and no further T cell sorting was performed. An Agilent 2100 Bioanalyzer and agarose gel were used to check RNA quality, while a NanoDrop 2000 measured RNA concentration. Library method: multiplex PCR. Sequencing took place on an Illumina HiSeq 4000. CDR3 regions were amplified by Arm-PCR with iRepertoire HTBI primers to construct TCR beta libraries. Before sequencing, the PCR products underwent gel purification. For the original study's pipeline: Across samples, fewer than 70 TRBV and 15 or so TRBJ segments were identified and used for gene usage analysis of CDR3 amino acid clonotypes. COPE and FqMerger were used to merge the filtered high-quality paired reads into contigs. BLAST was used to align contigs to the IMGT TRBV, TRBD and TRBJ reference genes, and CDR3 was defined following IMGT. Highly expanded clones were defined as clonotypes with a frequency above 0.1%. Shannon entropy served as the measure of repertoire diversity, while the Gini coefficient captured V-J evenness. A clonotype was considered public if more than one individual shared it. TCRdb reprocessed the public reads (quality trimming at Q25 with fastp, clone calling with MiXCR) and kept in-frame beta chains. Identical CDR3 proteins give one entry, which carries the most common genes and DNA. It is TCRdb's table, rather than the study itself, that gives the V and J calls and clone size. This sample comprises around 250,000 distinct CDR3 sequences, about 17% of them detected only once. The ten largest clones represent roughly 15% of the sample.

From its cysteine to its phenylalanine, the CDR3 spans 15 amino acids. The DNA shown is the 45-base CDR3, in frame from base 1. V and J are truncated by 0 bases and 6 bases respectively, leaving an intervening sequence of 14 bases. The germline V gene gives CDR1 as ENHRY and CDR2 as SYGVKD. This clonotype was recorded many times. Its antigen remains undetermined. Within one base of it there is no much larger clone, and no base qualities were kept. The same data also went into a second study, on T cells in Graves' hyperthyroidism and ophthalmopathy. The second study's authors report: Stable Graves' hyperthyroidism was defined as no progression to ophthalmopathy during 18 months of follow-up. Hyperthyroidism patients were newly diagnosed, had a disease duration of under 2 months, and were aged 18 to 65 years. Patients with uncontrolled infections, other autoimmune diseases, pregnancy or lactation were excluded. Diagnoses were based on clinical symptoms, serum thyroxine and TRAb, thyroid ultrasound and orbital computed tomography. The first round of RT-PCR for the TCR CDR3 was performed with the HTBI primer set and the Qiagen OneStep RT-PCR kit. Most expanded thyroid clonotypes (frequency above 0.001) were also found in blood, which suggests that blood repertoires may mirror thyroid immune responses. A 13 V-J signature model separated ophthalmopathy from stable hyperthyroidism, with around 90% sensitivity and roughly 84% specificity in cross-validation and 80%/75% in testing. In validation, progression to ophthalmopathy was predicted by the model with 55% to 71% sensitivity and under 85% specificity, a median of around 5.9 months before onset. To identify distinguishing TCR V-J signatures, a discovery cohort of roughly 100 patients was used, comprising some 43 with Graves' ophthalmopathy and around 57 with stable Graves' hyperthyroidism. Prospective prediction of ophthalmopathy was tested in an independent validation cohort consisting of fewer than 20 hyperthyroidism patients and some 16 patients who later progressed to ophthalmopathy. The 100 discovery patients were divided at random into training and test sets in a 7:3 ratio. Thyroid tissue and blood T-cell repertoires from six Graves' hyperthyroidism patients were also compared in the study. Following sampling, methimazole starting at 30 mg daily was given to hyperthyroidism patients, and high-dose intravenous methylprednisolone was given to ophthalmopathy patients. Libraries were constructed in a second round of multiplex PCR, after which size selection and purification were performed. Paired-end sequencing of the libraries was performed with 100 bp reads on an Illumina HiSeq2000. SOAPnuke was used to process the raw data, removing reads that contained adapters or uncalled bases, had a mean Phred below 15, or lacked an exact match to the constant primer or identifier. High-quality paired reads were merged using COPE v1.2.5, and each unique nucleotide sequence was defined as a clonotype. Clonotypes were aligned to IMGT TRBV, TRBD and TRBJ reference segments using MiTCR v1.1. The analysis was restricted to V-J combinations with a frequency above 0.0001, which together covered approximately 99% of the repertoires. A TCS score was defined as the ratio between F50 (clonal expansion) and ExV (chaos), using BLOSUM62-based TCRdist between CDR3 peptides within each V-J. Welch's t-statistics and random forest reduced just over 500 V-J features to 10 to 15, which were used in a naive Bayes classifier (R e1071). Sample size was not statistically predetermined, and investigators were not blinded to group allocation. According to the paper, TCR Vbeta CDR3 sequencing was carried out on approximately 140 peripheral blood samples, which came from 40 to 45 ophthalmopathy, under 85 hyperthyroidism and approximately 17 progressor patients.

The V and J segments used are TRBV10-3 and TRBJ1-2; the D gene cannot be resolved reliably. The clonotype comes from a woman younger than 45 with Graves disease. Donor details come from another sample of the same person, matched by shared clones. The material was peripheral blood mononuclear cells (PBMCs), obtained at new diagnosis, from a patient treated with antithyroid drugs. The CDR3 region: CAISESWESVHGYTF. Read as DNA, the sequence is TGTGCCATCAGTGAGTCCTGGGAGTCTGTGCATGGCTACACCTTC.